The clone carrying this T cell receptor beta chain was counted ten times or more. Its antigen is unknown. After removal of 2 bases from V and 7 bases from J, the junction contained 7 bases not matched to a gene. The CDR3 sequence is 16 residues long. The germline V gene encodes CDR1 DFQATT and CDR2 SNEGSKA (reference sequence). To make TCR beta libraries, researchers used iRepertoire HTBI primers and Arm-PCR of CDR3 regions. In the study's own analysis: Across all samples, 62 TRBV segments and 15 or so TRBJ segments were identified. From the multiplex PCR reads, TCRdb called clonotypes with MiXCR, one entry per CDR3 protein. These V and J calls rely on TCRdb rather than the paper's analysis. There are under 800,000 distinct CDR3 sequences in the sample; about 16% occur only once, and about 18% lies in the top ten. This sample's time point: newly diagnosed GD, antithyroid drugs for less than 3 months. The TCR library used RNA extracted from PBMCs. American Thyroid Association guidelines defined how Graves' disease was diagnosed.

This specimen belongs to a study of regulatory T cells in long-lasting Graves disease. The study's findings and limits: Persistent disease favored TRBV28, TRBJ1-2 and TRBJ2-5.

The data also belong to a second study, concerning T cells in Graves' hyperthyroidism and ophthalmopathy. That report notes: TCR CDR3 regions were first amplified by RT-PCR with HTBI primers.

This rearrangement joins TRBV20-1 to TRBJ2-1, with TRBD2 matching 14 bases. The material was peripheral blood mononuclear cells (PBMCs), obtained at new diagnosis, from a patient treated with antithyroid drugs. This sequence originates from a woman in her thirties with Graves disease. The CDR3 sequence: CSARRLAGGPGNEQFF. The CDR3 DNA sequence: TGCAGTGCTAGAAGACTAGCGGGAGGGCCGGGTAATGAGCAGTTCTTC.